This T cell receptor beta chain was found in a study of regulatory T cells in long-lasting Graves disease. Construction of the TCR beta libraries employed iRepertoire HTBI primers in conjunction with Arm-PCR of CDR3 regions. Source study methods: The samples included 60 to 75 TRBV and around 15 TRBJ segments. From the multiplex PCR reads, TCRdb called clonotypes with MiXCR, one entry per CDR3 protein. It is TCRdb's table, rather than the study itself, that gives the V and J calls and clone size. Counted here are approximately 560,000 distinct CDR3 sequences, roughly 16% occurring once; the ten biggest clones make up 9.5% to 15%. Notes on the study in general: Not thyroid tissue but only peripheral blood was studied. Persistent Graves' patients had lower TCR diversity than newly diagnosed ones.

CDR3 length: 14 amino acids. The germline V gene has CDR1 SNHLY and CDR2 FYNNEI. Between the trimmed V and J ends, which lost 3 bases and 2 bases, there was a span of 8 bases. This sample's time point: newly diagnosed GD, antithyroid drugs for less than 3 months. With RNA extracted from PBMCs as input, the TCR library was made. To note about this clonotype: Its antigen is as yet unknown.

These data were likewise used in another study, on T cells in Graves' hyperthyroidism and ophthalmopathy. As that report states: Stable Graves' hyperthyroidism denoted no ophthalmopathy progression over 18 months.

The chain is built from TRBV2 and TRBJ1-3; tentatively, D is TRBD1 (5 bases). The specimen was peripheral blood mononuclear cells (PBMCs), collected at new diagnosis, from a patient treated with antithyroid drugs. This TCR was recovered from a man younger than 35 with Graves disease. The CDR3 sequence: CASSELGAGNTIYF. CDR3 nucleotides: TGTGCCAGCAGTGAGCTAGGGGCTGGAAACACCATATATTTT.